These 31 T cell receptor beta chains share one sample of origin, sequenced in a study of neurological immune-mediated disorders. TCRdb reprocessed the 5' RACE reads via MiXCR and lists one record per CDR3 protein. This table has tens of thousands of distinct CDR3 sequences, 10% appearing once. Material for sequencing was PBMCs. The receptor source for this set is a woman aged 40 to 55 with HTLV-1-associated myelopathy (HAM/TSP).

In this sample, this clonotype turned up many times. The rearrangement links TRBV29-1 to TRBJ2-2; the match to TRBD1 covers 11 bases. Germline assignment: CDR1 SQVTM and CDR2 ANQGSEA. The CDR3 extends over 13 amino acids. V was pared by 7 bases and J by 7 bases, with 5 bases of the junction left unmatched. The CDR3 DNA is TGCAGCGCCAGGACAGGGGGCGGCGGGGAGCTGTTTTTT. Its translation is CSARTGGGGELFF.

In this sample, this clonotype turned up many times. The chain links TRBV10-3 to TRBJ2-1; possibly TRBD2 for D (7 bases). The CDR3 is made up of 14 amino acids. V shed 11 bases and J shed 1 base, with 15 bases lying between them. CDR1 ENHRY and CDR2 SYGVKD come from the germline V gene. The CDR3 region is CASEGGASYNEQFF. CDR3 sequence (DNA): TGTGCCTCCGAGGGGGGGGCTTCCTACAATGAGCAGTTCTTC.

In the case of this clonotype: This may be a read error, as it is one base from a much larger clone. The chain couples TRBV4-3 to TRBJ2-3, with D possibly matching TRBD2 (6 bases). CDR1 is LGHNA and CDR2 is YSLEER in the germline V gene. The CDR3 runs 16 residues. The ends were cut back, 1 base at V and 6 bases at J, with 17 bases in the middle. For the CDR3, the DNA is TGCGCCAGCAGCCAAGGCCGGGGGTCGGCAGGCGATACGCAGTATTTT. Amino acid sequence: CASSQGRGSAGDTQYF.

For this clonotype: A single base separates this from a much larger clone, so it may be a read error. V and J are TRBV5-1 and TRBJ2-1; D gene ambiguous. The V and J ends lost 0 bases and 2 bases respectively, with 3 bases between them. CDR3 size: 13 residues. From germline, CDR1 is SGHRS and CDR2 YFSETQ. Here the CDR3 reads CASSLGTYNEQFF. The CDR3 nucleotides read TGCGCCAGCAGCTTGGGGACCTACAATGAGCAGTTCTTC. Based on the CDR3 plus reference TRBV5-1 and TRBJ2-1, the full variable domain is KAGVTQTPRYLIKTRGQQVTLSCSPISGHRSVSWYQQTPGQGLQFLFEYFSETQRNKGNFPGRFSGRQFSNSRSEMNVSTLELGDSALYLCASSLGTYNEQFFGPGTRLTVL.

The table lists this clonotype with many counts. V gene TRBV4-1 combines with J gene TRBJ1-1; D is perhaps TRBD1 (6 bases). Per the germline V gene, CDR1 is MGHRA and CDR2 is YSYEKL. Deletions cut 0 bases from V and 1 base from J, with 15 bases between. This CDR3 spans 17 amino acids. CDR3 DNA: TGCGCCAGCAGCCAAGATTACTCCAGGGGCCCGAACACTGAAGCTTTCTTT. Translating it yields CASSQDYSRGPNTEAFF.

This clonotype was picked up many times. V and J are TRBV13 and TRBJ2-1, with D perhaps matching TRBD1 (5 bases). With 5 bases removed from V and 0 bases from J, the gap between germline ends came to 14 bases. This CDR3 contains 16 residues. CDR1 is PRHDT and CDR2 is FYEKMQ in the germline V gene (reference sequence). The CDR3 nucleotides are TGTGCCAGCAGCCCAGAACAGGACAACTCCTACAATGAGCAGTTCTTC. Its translation is CASSPEQDNSYNEQFF.

This clonotype showed up many times. V usage is TRBV9 and J usage is TRBJ1-2; D unresolved. Germline V gene lookup returns CDR1 SGDLS and CDR2 YYNGEE. CDR3 size: 15 residues. V shed 0 bases and J shed 4 bases, with 13 bases lying between them. CDR3 bases: TGTGCCAGCAGCGTAGACAACAGTATTTTCTATGGCTACACCTTC. Translation gives CASSVDNSIFYGYTF. The full variable domain, completed using reference TRBV9 and TRBJ1-2, is DSGVTQTPKHLITATGQRVTLRCSPRSGDLSVYWYQQSLDQGLQFLIQYYNGEERAKGNILERFSAQQFPDLHSELNLSSLELGDSALYFCASSVDNSIFYGYTFGSGTRLTVV.

This clonotype was seen many times. The chain recombines TRBV9 with TRBJ2-2; 9 nucleotides line up with TRBD1. This CDR3 is built from 17 residues. V trimming: 3 bases; J trimming: 8 bases; junction bases outside the gene matches: 14. Germline-derived CDR1 and CDR2 are SGDLS and YYNGEE. The CDR3 here is CASSGITGTGPSGELFF. CDR3 coding DNA: TGTGCCAGCAGCGGAATCACCGGGACAGGGCCTTCGGGGGAGCTGTTTTTT.

This clonotype was recorded many times. The chain joins TRBV4-1 to TRBJ1-3, with no clear D. The V and J ends lost 2 bases and 4 bases respectively, with 3 bases between them. Germline lookup yields CDR1 MGHRA and CDR2 YSYEKL. CDR3 length: 12 amino acids. CDR3 coding DNA: TGCGCCAGCAGCCAACTGGGAAACACCATATATTTT. Translated: CASSQLGNTIYF.

The table lists this clonotype with many counts. CDR3 sequence: CASSSGGGFNEQYF. The CDR3 bases are TGCGCCAGCAGTTCCGGAGGGGGTTTTAACGAGCAGTACTTC. V gene TRBV10-1 combines with J gene TRBJ2-7; TRBD1 or TRBD2 may be the D gene (6 bases each). Per germline, CDR1 WNHNN and CDR2 SYGVQD (reference sequence). CDR3 size: 14 residues. V dropped 5 bases and J dropped 5 bases, with 16 bases sitting between them.

As regards this clonotype: Being one base from a much bigger clone, this may be a read error. Given the absence of the conserved phenylalanine or tryptophan at the CDR3 end, a read error is likely. The J gene is TRBJ1-3, the V gene TRBV12-3 or TRBV12-4; D call uncertain. The CDR3 extends over 12 amino acids. Trimming stripped 5 bases from V and 7 bases from J, with 9 bases between. The CDR3 sequence is CASSLSANTIYI. The CDR3 coding sequence is TGTGCCAGCAGTCTCTCGGCGAACACCATATATATT.

This clonotype is labeled medium-sized. The chain is built from TRBV4-1 and TRBJ1-2; 9 bases line up with TRBD1. Germline CDR1 and CDR2: MGHRA and YSYEKL. The V and J ends lost 0 bases and 2 bases, in that order; junction bases with no gene match: 4. This CDR3 has 16 amino acids. The CDR3 region has the DNA TGCGCCAGCAGCCAAGATAGTGGACAGGGGAACTATGGCTACACCTTC. Encoded protein: CASSQDSGQGNYGYTF.

This chain uses TRBV18 with TRBJ1-1; D may be TRBD1 (5 bases). CDR1 KGHSH and CDR2 LQKENI come from the germline V gene. The CDR3 spans 18 residues. Trimming removed 3 bases at V and 1 base at J, with 21 bases between. The CDR3 loop is CASSPTDGGRSTNTEAFF. For the CDR3, the DNA is TGTGCCAGCTCACCTACCGATGGGGGTAGGTCGACGAACACTGAAGCTTTCTTT.

This clonotype was counted at least ten times. This rearrangement joins TRBV25-1 to TRBJ1-1, with unresolved D. The germline V and J ends were trimmed by 6 bases and 0 bases, with 17 bases remaining between them. Germline CDR1 is MGHDK and CDR2 is SYGVNS. CDR3 length: 16 residues. CDR3 amino acids: CASRLGQVVMNTEAFF. CDR3 DNA sequence: TGTGCCAGCAGATTAGGTCAGGTCGTGATGAACACTGAAGCTTTCTTT.

The sample holds one count of this clonotype. The junction and the germline gene differ at one end; a read error may be behind it. V gene TRBV10-3 combines with J gene TRBJ1-2; possible D gene TRBD1, 6 bases. Germline CDR1 reads ENHRY; CDR2 reads SYGVKD. The CDR3 extends over 13 amino acids. DNA for the CDR3: TGTGCCACCAGTGAAGGGCAGGGGTATGGCTACACCTTC. It translates to CATSEGQGYGYTF.

This clonotype was seen at least ten times. The chain joins TRBV6-5 to TRBJ2-5, with 9 bases fitting TRBD1. The J segment lost 5 bases and the V segment lost 5 bases, leaving 21 bases of the junction unmatched. Per germline, CDR1 MNHEY and CDR2 SVGAGI. The CDR3 covers 19 residues. The CDR3 sequence: CASSPAWGQGGTPGETQYF. CDR3 in DNA: TGTGCCAGCAGTCCCGCGTGGGGACAGGGCGGGACCCCGGGGGAGACCCAGTACTTC.

The V call is TRBV5-1, the J call TRBJ2-1; the D is unclear. The CDR3 runs to 16 residues. CDR1 is SGHRS and CDR2 is YFSETQ in the germline V gene. Trimming shortened V by 0 bases and J by 5 bases, and 15 bases separated the two germline ends. CDR3 DNA: TGCGCCAGCAGCTTGGCCTCACATGGGTGGGACAATGAGCAGTTCTTC. As protein: CASSLASHGWDNEQFF.

This clonotype was observed at least ten times. For the CDR3, the DNA is TGTGCCAGCAGCCCATACAGGGAGCGAACCAAAAACATTCAGTACTTC. Protein product: CASSPYRERTKNIQYF. The chain joins TRBV11-2 to TRBJ2-4; possibly TRBD1 for D (6 bases). The CDR3 contains 16 residues. The germline CDR1 and CDR2 sequences are SGHAT and FQNNGV. V was shortened by 5 bases and J by 2 bases, with 16 bases between the two germline ends.

This clonotype has ten or more counts. This chain uses TRBV7-2 with TRBJ2-1; 15 bases map to TRBD2. J gave up 7 bases and V 5 bases, and 6 bases lay outside the gene matches. Per germline, CDR1 SGHTA and CDR2 FQGNSA. The CDR3 spans 16 residues. CDR3 loop: CASSTGLAGGGNEQFF. The CDR3 coding sequence is TGTGCCAGCAGCACCGGACTAGCGGGGGGGGGGAATGAGCAGTTCTTC. Using reference TRBV7-2 and TRBJ2-1 for the parts outside the CDR3, the full variable domain is GAGVSQSPSNKVTEKGKDVELRCDPISGHTALYWYRQSLGQGLEFLIYFQGNSAPDKSGLPSDRFSAERTGGSVSTLTIQRTQQEDSAVYLCASSTGLAGGGNEQFFGPGTRLTVL.

The rearrangement uses TRBV4-3 and TRBJ2-1; D not certain. This CDR3 has 15 residues. V was pared by 0 bases and J by 4 bases, with 10 bases between. Germline CDR1 LGHNA, CDR2 YSLEER. In DNA, the CDR3 is TGCGCCAGCAGCCAAGAAACAGAAAGATACAATGAGCAGTTCTTC. This encodes CASSQETERYNEQFF.

The sample holds many counts of this clonotype. This chain joins TRBV7-2 and TRBJ2-1; D remains unclear. The V end was cut by 1 base, the J end by 9 bases, with 10 bases between. The CDR3 sequence is 13 residues long. Germline lookup yields CDR1 SGHTA and CDR2 FQGNSA. The CDR3 DNA sequence: TGTGCCAGCAGCTTAGTCTACCCCAGTGAGCAGTTCTTC. This codes for CASSLVYPSEQFF.

This clonotype was counted many times. Here the CDR3 reads CASSLSSGPFYEQYF. The DNA for the CDR3 is TGCGCCAGCAGCTTGAGTTCAGGTCCATTCTACGAGCAGTACTTC. This rearrangement joins TRBV5-1 to TRBJ2-7; D unresolved. CDR1 is SGHRS, CDR2 YFSETQ, per germline. This CDR3 has 15 amino acids. V lost 1 base and J 3 bases, leaving 14 bases between the germline ends.

Comments on this clonotype: One end of the junction varies from germline; a read error may be responsible. This chain joins TRBV4-1 and TRBJ2-1; D call uncertain. Germline lookup yields CDR1 MGHRA and CDR2 YSYEKL. The CDR3 has 14 residues. The CDR3 spells CASSRENYHNQQFF. The DNA for the CDR3 is TGCGCCAGCAGCCGAGAGAATTACCACAATCAGCAGTTCTTC.

Many counts were recorded for this clonotype. The CDR3 DNA is TGCAGTGCTATCGCAGGTCCCGTTACGCAGTATTTT. Encoded protein: CSAIAGPVTQYF. The genes are TRBV20-1 and TRBJ2-3; no clear D gene. There are 12 residues in the CDR3. The germline CDR1 and CDR2 sequences are DFQATT and SNEGSKA (reference sequence). V was clipped by 4 bases and J by 8 bases, with 13 bases between them.

This chain links TRBV4-1 with TRBJ1-4, with D unclear. The CDR3 length is 18 residues. Germline lookup yields CDR1 MGHRA and CDR2 YSYEKL. Deletions cut 4 bases from V and 5 bases from J, with 23 bases between. The CDR3 is CASSLLRAPQIANEKLFF. CDR3 coding DNA: TGCGCCAGCAGCCTACTCCGGGCCCCACAGATAGCGAATGAAAAACTGTTTTTT.

This clonotype was found many times. The chain is built from TRBV7-2 and TRBJ2-1; 8 nucleotides align to TRBD1. Germline CDR1 and CDR2: SGHTA and FQGNSA. The J segment lost 3 bases and the V segment lost 6 bases, leaving 7 bases of the junction unmatched. The length of the CDR3 is 15 residues. The CDR3 loop reads CASSPVGQGYNEQFF. The DNA of the CDR3 is TGTGCCAGCAGTCCGGTCGGACAGGGCTACAATGAGCAGTTCTTC.

This clonotype has a count of ten or more. This chain joins TRBV11-2 and TRBJ2-2; D unclear. The germline gives CDR1 SGHAT, CDR2 FQNNGV. CDR3 length: 13 residues. Trimming pared 5 bases from V and 0 bases from J, leaving 4 bases between. CDR3 coding DNA: TGTGCCAGCAGCCTATCGAACACCGGGGAGCTGTTTTTT. It encodes CASSLSNTGELFF.

This clonotype was counted many times. The chain couples TRBV4-1 to TRBJ2-7; 7 nucleotides line up with TRBD1. The CDR3 covers 16 residues. The germline CDR1 and CDR2 sequences are MGHRA and YSYEKL. The V gene end was trimmed by 6 bases and the J gene end by 0 bases; junction bases not matched to a gene: 11. The CDR3 protein is CASRHIGTARSYEQYF. In DNA, the CDR3 is TGCGCCAGCAGGCACATCGGGACAGCACGCTCCTACGAGCAGTACTTC.

This clonotype was found many times. The chain uses TRBV12-3 or TRBV12-4 and TRBJ1-1, with 11 positions matching TRBD1. The CDR3 has 15 amino acids. With 4 bases clipped from V and 2 bases from J, the junction kept 3 bases outside the gene matches. The CDR3 sequence: CASSSRTGGNTEAFF. In DNA form, the CDR3 reads TGTGCCAGCAGTTCAAGGACAGGGGGCAACACTGAAGCTTTCTTT.

The sample holds many counts of this clonotype. This chain uses TRBV7-6 with TRBJ1-4; D is ambiguous. The germline gives CDR1 SGHVS, CDR2 FNYEAQ. CDR3 length equals 15 residues. V was cut by 0 bases and J by 0 bases, with 5 bases left in between. The chain's CDR3 is CASSLAGTTNEKLFF. CDR3 DNA sequence: TGTGCCAGCAGCTTAGCGGGAACAACTAATGAAAAACTGTTTTTT.

Details on this clonotype: This may come from a read error, since a much larger clone is one base off. V is TRBV6-5 and J is TRBJ1-2, with 8 bases lining up with TRBD1. The germline V gene encodes CDR1 MNHEY and CDR2 SVGAGI. This CDR3 spans 16 amino acids. The CDR3 coding sequence is TGTGACAGCAGTTACTCGATTCCCTCCGGACAGGGAGACCACACCTTC. Protein: CDSSYSIPSGQGDHTF.